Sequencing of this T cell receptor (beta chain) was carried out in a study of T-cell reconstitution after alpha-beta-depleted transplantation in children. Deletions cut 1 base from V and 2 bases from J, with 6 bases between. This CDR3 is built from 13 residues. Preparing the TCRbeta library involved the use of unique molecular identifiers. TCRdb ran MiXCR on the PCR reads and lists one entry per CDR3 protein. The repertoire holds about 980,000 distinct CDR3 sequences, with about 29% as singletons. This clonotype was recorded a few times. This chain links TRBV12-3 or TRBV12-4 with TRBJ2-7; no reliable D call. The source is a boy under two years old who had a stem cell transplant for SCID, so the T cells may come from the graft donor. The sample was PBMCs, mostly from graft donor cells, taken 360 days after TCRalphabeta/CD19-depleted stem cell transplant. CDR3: CASSLDAPYEQYF. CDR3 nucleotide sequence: TGTGCCAGCAGTTTAGACGCCCCCTACGAGCAGTACTTC.